This passage covers 30 T cell receptor beta chains from one sample sequenced in a study of post-analysis software for immune sequencing data. Study-wide findings and caveats: When patients were compared with controls, about 5 TRBV segments were more frequent, TRBV5-6, TRBV5-1 and TRBV20-1 among them.

The antigens of these receptors remain unknown. The library was made from cDNA and included unique molecular identifiers. Via MiXCR, TCRdb re-called the PCR reads, giving one row per CDR3 protein. The table lists hundreds of thousands of distinct CDR3 sequences, about 40% of them singletons. What was sequenced was blood. The receptors derive from a girl aged 10-17 years with multiple sclerosis.

The V and J genes are TRBV2 and TRBJ2-4, with D perhaps assigned TRBD1 or TRBD2 (5 bases each). The CDR3 totals 17 residues. Germline V gives CDR1 SNHLY, CDR2 FYNNEI. V was clipped by 4 bases and J by 0 bases, with 16 bases between them. The CDR3 sequence is CASSAPLGDLAKNIQYF. As DNA, the CDR3 is TGTGCCAGCAGTGCTCCCCTGGGGGATCTAGCCAAAAACATTCAGTACTTC.

This clonotype was recorded a few times. This rearrangement joins TRBV6-1 to TRBJ1-2, with 10 bases that match TRBD1. The CDR3 spans 15 residues. V dropped 7 bases and J dropped 10; count of bases not matched to a gene: 15. Germline V gene lookup returns CDR1 MNHNS and CDR2 SASEGT. The CDR3 here is CASNYGWTGGGYYTF. CDR3 in DNA: TGTGCCAGCAACTACGGCTGGACAGGGGGTGGATACTACACCTTC.

In its sample, this clonotype was seen a few times. The chain couples TRBV12-3 or TRBV12-4 to TRBJ2-5; 12 nucleotides align to TRBD2. The CDR3 runs to 17 residues. Trimming at V came to 6 bases and at J to 0 bases, leaving 8 bases not matched to a gene. The CDR3 bases are TGTGCCAGCAGCCCTTCTAGCGGGAGGGCGTACCAAGAGACCCAGTACTTC. This gives the protein CASSPSSGRAYQETQYF.

This clonotype has a single count. The rearrangement uses TRBV25-1 and TRBJ2-5; possibly TRBD2 for D (6 bases). Gene TRBJ2-7 matches the end of the DNA better, so the J call may be wrong. Per the germline V gene, CDR1 is MGHDK and CDR2 is SYGVNS. The CDR3 is made up of 13 amino acids. Written as DNA, the CDR3 is TGTGCCAGCAGTGAATCCGGGGGAGACGAGCAGTACTTC. Amino acids: CASSESGGDEQYF.

The chain recombines TRBV5-1 with TRBJ2-1; 9 bases agree with TRBD2. V was clipped by 1 base and J by 4 bases; unmatched bases: 12. The CDR3 contains 18 residues. In germline, CDR1 is SGHRS, CDR2 YFSETQ. The CDR3 spells CASSLRLAGQPLYNEQFF. The CDR3 DNA is TGCGCCAGCAGCTTGCGGCTAGCGGGACAACCACTATACAATGAGCAGTTCTTC.

V usage is TRBV7-9 and J usage is TRBJ2-1; D possibly corresponds to TRBD2 (6 bases). Trimming shortened V by 5 bases and J by 9 bases, and 20 bases separated the two germline ends. The CDR3 length is 15 residues. The germline V gene has CDR1 SEHNR and CDR2 FQNEAQ (reference sequence). The CDR3 region is CASSPPVGGKGEQFF. The CDR3 nucleotides are TGTGCCAGCAGCCCCCCGGTTGGCGGGAAGGGTGAGCAGTTCTTC. Full variable domain (remainder filled in from reference TRBV7-9 and TRBJ2-1): DTGVSQNPRHKITKRGQNVTFRCDPISEHNRLYWYRQTLGQGPEFLTYFQNEAQLEKSRLLSDRFSAERPKGSFSTLEIQRTEQGDSAMYLCASSPPVGGKGEQFFGPGTRLTVL.

V gene TRBV12-3 or TRBV12-4 combines with J gene TRBJ2-1; 10 bases are a match to TRBD2. This CDR3 is built from 15 residues. The ends lost 2 bases at V and 8 bases at J; junction bases unmatched: 6. The CDR3 nucleotides are TGTGCCAGCAGTTTACTAGCGGGAGAGCCGGATGAGCAGTTCTTC. It yields the protein CASSLLAGEPDEQFF.

The chain links TRBV20-1 to TRBJ2-3, with D maybe TRBD2 (6 bases). The germline V gene has CDR1 DFQATT and CDR2 SNEGSKA (reference sequence). Trimming removed 6 bases at V and 4 bases at J, with 14 bases between. This CDR3 region has 13 residues. CDR3 coding DNA: TGCAGTGCACCAGCGGGTTCCCCAGATACGCAGTATTTT. Encoded protein: CSAPAGSPDTQYF.

This clonotype was found a few times. The chain combines TRBV12-3 or TRBV12-4 with TRBJ1-2; D uncertain. The CDR3 has 14 amino acids. V gave up 6 bases and J gave up 5 bases, with 16 bases separating them. CDR3 nucleotides: TGTGCCAGCAGCGTACACGGGGTGGAATATGGCTACACCTTC. This sequence encodes CASSVHGVEYGYTF.

In its sample, this clonotype was seen a few times. This chain uses TRBV5-1 with TRBJ2-5, with D possibly matching TRBD1 (7 bases). CDR1 SGHRS and CDR2 YFSETQ come from the germline V gene. The V end was cut by 3 bases, the J end by 4 bases, with 13 bases between. The CDR3 sequence is 14 residues long. CDR3 loop: CASSSGQRAETQYF. The CDR3 region has the DNA TGCGCCAGCAGCTCGGGACAGCGGGCAGAGACCCAGTACTTC. Drawing the rest from reference TRBV5-1 and TRBJ2-5, the complete variable domain is KAGVTQTPRYLIKTRGQQVTLSCSPISGHRSVSWYQQTPGQGLQFLFEYFSETQRNKGNFPGRFSGRQFSNSRSEMNVSTLELGDSALYLCASSSGQRAETQYFGPGTRLLVL.

This clonotype came up many times. The chain is built from TRBV29-1 and TRBJ2-7; D unclear. Germline CDR1 reads SQVTM; CDR2 reads ANQGSEA. CDR3 length: 11 amino acids. Trimming pared 6 bases from V and 1 base from J, leaving 7 bases between. The CDR3 DNA reads TGCAGCGTCGGCGGTTCCTACGAGCAGTACTTC. Translation gives CSVGGSYEQYF.

This sequence joins TRBV4-1 and TRBJ2-7, with 10 bases identical to TRBD2. CDR3 length: 18 residues. V lost 0 bases, J lost 3 bases, and 11 bases stayed unmatched. Germline V gives CDR1 MGHRA, CDR2 YSYEKL. CDR3 in amino acids: CASSQEQSLTSGFYEQYF. The CDR3 nucleotides read TGCGCCAGCAGCCAAGAACAATCCTTGACTAGCGGGTTCTACGAGCAGTACTTC.

V and J are TRBV5-1 and TRBJ1-4; 11 bases fit TRBD1. V shed 4 bases, J shed 10 bases, and the junction held 9 bases outside the gene matches. The CDR3 loop spans 15 amino acids. The germline V gene has CDR1 SGHRS and CDR2 YFSETQ. The CDR3 spells CASSAWTGGEGKLFF. The CDR3 bases are TGCGCCAGCAGCGCCTGGACAGGGGGCGAAGGAAAACTGTTTTTT.

This chain connects TRBV7-2 to TRBJ2-5; D may be TRBD1 or TRBD2 (6 bases each). Trimming cost V 5 bases and J 2 bases, with 12 bases left between them. There are 14 residues in the CDR3. Germline loops: CDR1 SGHTA, CDR2 FQGNSA. The DNA for the CDR3 is TGTGCCAGCAGCGCCCGGGGGCTACAAGAGACCCAGTACTTC. Its translation: CASSARGLQETQYF.

The V and J genes are TRBV11-2 and TRBJ2-3, with D uncertain. This CDR3 is 15 amino acids long. The germline V gene encodes CDR1 SGHAT and CDR2 FQNNGV. V lost 8 bases, J lost 0 bases, and 15 bases lay in between. CDR3 nucleotide sequence: TGTGCCAGCGACCGGTCAGCTTCTAGCACAGATACGCAGTATTTT. As protein: CASDRSASSTDTQYF.

This clonotype was observed a handful of times. This chain links TRBV29-1 with TRBJ2-6, with D unclear. The V and J ends lost 5 bases and 2 bases respectively, with 10 bases between them. Germline assignment: CDR1 SQVTM and CDR2 ANQGSEA. The length of the CDR3 is 14 residues. CDR3 amino acids: CSVLVGTGANVLTF. CDR3 nucleotide sequence: TGCAGCGTTCTGGTGGGGACTGGGGCCAACGTCCTGACTTTC.

The chain joins TRBV4-1 to TRBJ1-6, with a weak D call TRBD1 (6 bases). The CDR3 covers 15 residues. V was cut by 1 base and J by 10 bases, with 14 bases left in between. The germline V gene has CDR1 MGHRA and CDR2 YSYEKL. The CDR3 bases are TGCGCCAGCAGCCAAGTGGGGCAGGGGCGATCACCCCTCCACTTT. It is translated as CASSQVGQGRSPLHF.

As for this clonotype: Its ends do not fully match the called genes, so a read error is possible. The chain recombines TRBV12-3 or TRBV12-4 with TRBJ2-4, with 7 bases fitting TRBD1. This CDR3 has 14 amino acids. The CDR3 sequence is CTSSMTGMTPIQYF. The CDR3 coding sequence is TGTACCAGCAGTATGACAGGGATGACCCCCATTCAGTACTTC.

The chain recombines TRBV20-1 with TRBJ2-1, with D perhaps matching TRBD2 (6 bases). V was shortened by 6 bases and J by 1 base, with 22 bases between the two germline ends. This CDR3 region has 17 residues. The germline CDR1 and CDR2 sequences are DFQATT and SNEGSKA (reference sequence). The CDR3 region is CSAPGRGRFVSYNEQFF. CDR3 coding DNA: TGCAGTGCACCCGGGCGGGGTAGATTTGTATCCTACAATGAGCAGTTCTTC.

This sequence joins TRBV6-4 and TRBJ2-5; a possible D gene is TRBD2 (5 bases). This CDR3 spans 14 amino acids. The ends were cut back, 9 bases at V and 2 bases at J, with 16 bases in the middle. Germline loops: CDR1 MRHNA, CDR2 SNTAGT. The CDR3 DNA reads as TGTGCCAGGAATAGCGACACCCCTCAAGAGACCCAGTACTTC. This gives the protein CARNSDTPQETQYF.

The chain has TRBV18 and TRBJ1-5; D call uncertain. The CDR3 sequence is 15 residues long. From germline, CDR1 is KGHSH and CDR2 LQKENI. V lost 8 bases and J 0 bases, leaving 14 bases between the germline ends. CDR3 in DNA: TGTGCCAGCACCCAAACAGCGTTTAGCAATCAGCCCCAGCATTTT. Protein product: CASTQTAFSNQPQHF.

V gene TRBV12-3 or TRBV12-4 combines with J gene TRBJ2-5, with D tentatively TRBD2 (6 bases). V was clipped by 5 bases and J by 5 bases, with 12 bases between them. The CDR3 consists of 13 residues. The CDR3 loop is CASSRVEGETQYF. CDR3 DNA: TGTGCCAGCAGTAGGGTGGAGGGGGAGACCCAGTACTTC.

CDR3: CASSRHVGEQFF. The CDR3 bases are TGTGCCAGCAGTCGTCACGTAGGGGAGCAGTTCTTC. This chain links TRBV2 with TRBJ2-1; D unclear. V was trimmed by 5 bases and J by 10 bases, leaving 12 bases between them. The CDR3 covers 12 residues. Germline CDR1 reads SNHLY; CDR2 reads FYNNEI.

The chain joins TRBV7-2 to TRBJ2-1, with TRBD2 identical over 12 bases. The ends lost 1 base at V and 4 bases at J; junction bases unmatched: 5. This CDR3 spans 17 amino acids. Germline CDR1 and CDR2: SGHTA and FQGNSA. Here the CDR3 reads CASSLVPTSGGYNEQFF. CDR3 nucleotides: TGTGCCAGCAGCTTAGTTCCGACTAGCGGGGGTTACAATGAGCAGTTCTTC.

This chain links TRBV6-5 with TRBJ1-1; 9 positions agree with TRBD1. J lost 6 bases, V lost 4 bases, and 9 bases had no gene match. This CDR3 has 15 residues. CDR1 and CDR2 (germline): MNHEY, SVGAGI. The CDR3 spells CASSSDRDRESEAFF. CDR3 DNA sequence: TGTGCCAGCAGTTCCGACCGGGACAGGGAGTCTGAAGCTTTCTTT.

This clonotype turned up a few times. The rearrangement joins TRBV5-1 to TRBJ1-1; no definite D call. Trimming pared 4 bases from V and 3 bases from J, leaving 10 bases between. Germline V gives CDR1 SGHRS, CDR2 YFSETQ. CDR3 length: 13 amino acids. The CDR3, as DNA: TGCGCCAGCAGCCACCAAAAGGACACTGAAGCTTTCTTT. It specifies CASSHQKDTEAFF. The full variable domain, completed using reference TRBV5-1 and TRBJ1-1, is KAGVTQTPRYLIKTRGQQVTLSCSPISGHRSVSWYQQTPGQGLQFLFEYFSETQRNKGNFPGRFSGRQFSNSRSEMNVSTLELGDSALYLCASSHQKDTEAFFGQGTRLTVV.

The chain uses TRBV6-1 and TRBJ1-5, with a weak D call TRBD1 (5 bases). V was clipped by 8 bases and J by 0 bases, with 17 bases between them. Germline loops: CDR1 MNHNS, CDR2 SASEGT. The CDR3 consists of 16 residues. CDR3 sequence: CASQLIVGPSNQPQHF. The CDR3 DNA reads as TGTGCCAGCCAACTCATCGTGGGGCCTAGCAATCAGCCCCAGCATTTT.

This clonotype was seen repeatedly, ten times or more. The CDR3 sequence: CASSLGDTQYF. The CDR3 DNA sequence: TGTGCCAGCAGCTTGGGAGATACGCAGTATTTT. This chain uses TRBV12-3 or TRBV12-4 with TRBJ2-3, with D unclear. This CDR3 has 11 amino acids. Trimming removed 6 bases from V and 5 bases from J, with 6 bases in between.

The rearrangement uses TRBV7-2 and TRBJ2-3; no clear D gene. With 6 bases removed from V and 2 bases from J, the gap between germline ends came to 12 bases. Germline values: CDR1 SGHTA, CDR2 FQGNSA. The CDR3 has 14 residues. CDR3 residues: CASSSGPVTDTQYF. For the CDR3, the DNA is TGTGCCAGCAGTTCGGGCCCTGTCACAGATACGCAGTATTTT.

This clonotype was picked up a small number of times. The chain employs TRBV20-1 and TRBJ2-3; D is possibly TRBD2 (6 bases). Germline lookup yields CDR1 DFQATT and CDR2 SNEGSKA (reference sequence). Trimming left V 6 bases short and J 6 bases short, with 13 bases between. The CDR3 runs to 12 residues. CDR3 in DNA: TGCAGTGCGGTCGGGACTCCCGATACGCAGTATTTT. Translating it yields CSAVGTPDTQYF.